These T cell receptor beta chains were read from a single sample in a study of vaccination and CD4 T cells after COVID-19. From the PCR reads, TCRdb called clonotypes with MiXCR, one entry per CDR3 protein. This table has under 20,000 distinct CDR3 sequences, approximately 50% appearing once. No antigen has been assigned to these receptors. Sequenced input: CD4+ T cells from blood, cultured in vitro. These receptors were taken from a human donor who had recovered from COVID-19. CDR3s include the opening cysteine and the closing phenylalanine or tryptophan. The D gene is left open where the match is weak. The size field is filled for only some rows; it gives once, few, many or a size class.

j_call v_call d_call clone_size cdr3_nt cdr3_aa
TRBJ1-5 TRBV20-1 TRBD1 once TGCAGTGCTAGGGGACCGGGACAGGGATGGAATCAGCCCCAGCATTTT CSARGPGQGWNQPQHF
TRBJ1-5 TRBV5-5 NA NA TGTGCCAGCAGCTTGGGACTGTACTTCAATCAGCCCCAGCATTTT CASSLGLYFNQPQHF
TRBJ2-3 TRBV15 NA NA TGTGCCACCAGCAGGACCACAGATACGCAGTATTTT CATSRTTDTQYF
TRBJ2-1 TRBV20-1 NA once TGCAGTGCTAGAAGGCAGCTCAATGAGCAGTTCTTC CSARRQLNEQFF
TRBJ1-5 TRBV19 TRBD1 few TGTGCCAGTAGGCTGACAGGGGGTCAGCCCCAGCATTTT CASRLTGGQPQHF
TRBJ1-5 TRBV27 NA few TGTGCCAGTAGGGGGGGCAATCAGCCCCAGCATTTT CASRGGNQPQHF
TRBJ1-2 TRBV7-6 TRBD1 few TGTGCCAGCAGCTTATCCGGGACAGGGAGCTATGGCTACACCTTC CASSLSGTGSYGYTF
TRBJ2-3 TRBV7-2 TRBD2 NA TGTGCCAGCAGCTTCCCTATCGTTTATCAGCGGGGCGGAAGAAACACAGATACGCAGTATTTT CASSFPIVYQRGGRNTDTQYF
TRBJ2-3 TRBV20-1 NA NA TGCAGTGCCTGGGACACCAGCACAGATACGCAGTATTTT CSAWDTSTDTQYF
TRBJ1-2 TRBV4-2 NA once TGTGCCAGCAGCCAGTTAGGTTGGGGGGGGAACTATGGCTACACCTTC CASSQLGWGGNYGYTF
TRBJ2-1 TRBV7-3 NA NA TGTGCCAGCAGCTTCGGGCCTAGCGCTTACAATGAGCAGTTCTTC CASSFGPSAYNEQFF
TRBJ1-1 TRBV7-9 TRBD1 NA TGTGCCAGCAGCTTAGGAGACAGGGTGGGCACTGAAGCTTTCTTT CASSLGDRVGTEAFF
TRBJ1-1 TRBV20-1 NA NA TGCAGTGCTAGAGATGTGAGATCGAACACTGAAGCTTTCTTT CSARDVRSNTEAFF
TRBJ2-3 TRBV6-2/TRBV6-3 NA NA TGTGCCAGCAGTTCCATTCGGGGTAGCACAGATACGCAGTATTTT CASSSIRGSTDTQYF
TRBJ2-5 TRBV7-8 TRBD2 NA TGTGCCAGCACCCAACCGACTAGCGGCCAAGAGACCCAGTACTTC CASTQPTSGQETQYF
TRBJ2-7 TRBV6-1 NA few TGTGCCAGCAGTGAAGCAGGTCACCGGCTCTCCTACGAGCAGTACTTC CASSEAGHRLSYEQYF
TRBJ2-5 TRBV2 TRBD2 NA TGTGCCAGCCAAGCGGGGGGCGGGGCGGGGCTAGAGACCCAGTACTTC CASQAGGGAGLETQYF
TRBJ1-1 TRBV18 NA NA TGTGCCAGCTCAGAAAACATGAACACTGAAGCTTTCTTT CASSENMNTEAFF
TRBJ1-2 TRBV7-2 TRBD1 few TGTGCCAGCGCGAAGCCGGGACAGGGGGTCTATGGCTACACCTTC CASAKPGQGVYGYTF
TRBJ2-5 TRBV7-2 NA few TGTGCCAGCAGCTTAGTTGCGGCAGCGGAGACCCAGTACTTC CASSLVAAAETQYF
TRBJ1-1 TRBV10-1 NA NA TGCGCCAGCAGTGGGGAGGACATGAACACTGAAGCTTTCTTT CASSGEDMNTEAFF
TRBJ2-1 TRBV7-3 TRBD1 NA TGTGCCAGCAGCAAGCCGGGACAGGGGGCTGAGCAGTTCTTC CASSKPGQGAEQFF
TRBJ1-1 TRBV7-9 NA NA TGTGCCAGCAGCTTTGACGGAAAAGCTGAAGCTTTCTTT CASSFDGKAEAFF
TRBJ1-2 TRBV7-9 NA once TGTGCCAGCAGCTTAGGGACGTTGAACTATGGCTACACCTTC CASSLGTLNYGYTF
TRBJ2-1 TRBV24-1 NA once TGTGCCACCAGTGACCCAGGGGGGCCCACGCATGAGCAGTTCTTC CATSDPGGPTHEQFF
TRBJ2-4 TRBV11-3 TRBD2 NA TGTGCCAGCAGCTTAGAGGGGACTACCATTCAGTACTTC CASSLEGTTIQYF
TRBJ2-7 TRBV7-3 TRBD2 once TGTGCCAGCAGCTTAAGAGGCGGGGGGGCCGTCGAGCAGTACTTC CASSLRGGGAVEQYF
TRBJ2-5 TRBV7-8 NA few TGTGCCAGCAGCCTGGGACAGGCGGGGGGAATCCAAGAGACCCAGTACTTC CASSLGQAGGIQETQYF
TRBJ2-3 TRBV27 NA few TGTGCCAGCCGTGGGTCGCCCCGACACGAAACGCAGTATTTT CASRGSPRHETQYF
TRBJ1-2 TRBV2 TRBD1 NA TGTGCCAGCAGTCGGGACAGGGGATTCTATGGCTACACCTTC CASSRDRGFYGYTF
TRBJ2-7 TRBV20-1 TRBD2 NA TGCAGTGCTAGAGATCCAGAGCGGGGATCCTACGAGCAGTACTTC CSARDPERGSYEQYF
TRBJ2-5 TRBV5-1 TRBD1 NA TGCGCCAGCAGGATGACAGGGGACGAGACCCAGTACTTC CASRMTGDETQYF
TRBJ2-5 TRBV20-1 NA few TGCAGTGCCAATATAGGGGGATTGGGAGAGACCCAGTACTTC CSANIGGLGETQYF
TRBJ2-3 TRBV20-1 TRBD2 few TGCAGTGCTAGAGATTCCGCTAGCGGGGGAAGCACAGATACGCAGTATTTT CSARDSASGGSTDTQYF
TRBJ1-5 TRBV6-1 NA NA TGTGCGGCTACCCTGCGGGGGGGTACGGCGGATCAGCCCCAGCATTTT CAATLRGGTADQPQHF
TRBJ2-2 TRBV20-1 NA few TGCAGTGCTAGAGATGCCGGGGGGCGCAGGGCGGGCGGGGAGCTGTTTTTT CSARDAGGRRAGGELFF
TRBJ1-5 TRBV7-9 NA few TGTGCCAGCAGCTTAGGGAATGATCAGCCCCAGCATTTT CASSLGNDQPQHF
TRBJ1-5 TRBV19 TRBD1 NA TGTGCCAGTAGCAGACAGGGGAGCAATCAGCCCCAGCATTTT CASSRQGSNQPQHF
TRBJ2-7 TRBV21-1 NA NA TGTGCCAGCAGCACGAGACAGGGGTCCTACGAGCAGTACTTC CASSTRQGSYEQYF
TRBJ2-2 TRBV25-1 NA NA TGTGCCAGCAGTGAATATTCCGGGTGGGACACCGGGGAGCTGTTTTTT CASSEYSGWDTGELFF
TRBJ1-2 TRBV20-1 TRBD1 NA TGCAGTGCTTACCAGCCGGGACAGGGGGCGCGATCTTATGGCTACACCTTC CSAYQPGQGARSYGYTF
TRBJ2-5 TRBV27 TRBD2 few TGTGCCAGCAGCCAAGGACTAGCGGGAGTAGAGACCCAGTACTTC CASSQGLAGVETQYF
TRBJ2-5 TRBV30 TRBD2 medium-sized TGTGCCTGGAGTAATAGCGGGGTCGGGGAGACCCAGTACTTC CAWSNSGVGETQYF
TRBJ2-6 TRBV12-5 TRBD1 few TGTGCTAGCTCCCCGGGACAGGGATCGTCTGGGGCCAACGTCCTGACTTTC CASSPGQGSSGANVLTF
TRBJ2-7 TRBV27 NA NA TGTGCCAGCAGTTTGGGGAGAGGGGTCAGGGCCCGCTACGAGCAGTACTTC CASSLGRGVRARYEQYF